This T cell receptor beta chain was sequenced during a study of spatial heterogeneity in lung cancer. On the study more broadly: Consistently, beta-chain sequences turned up in larger numbers than alpha-chain sequences did.

This clonotype was detected ten times or more. The antigen remains undetermined. Germline V gene sequence: CDR1 SEHNR, CDR2 FQNEAQ (reference sequence). This CDR3 region has 15 residues. The V and J ends lost 5 bases and 0 bases respectively, with 10 bases between them. Individually, TCR cDNA molecules were each labelled with a unique molecular identifier. TCRdb re-called the 5' RACE reads with MiXCR, one entry per CDR3 protein. The sample consists of around 45,000 distinct CDR3 sequences, around 15% of them appearing once. Study conclusions and caveats: Blood showed ubiquitous tumor TCRs more often at resection than at routine follow-up.

Time point noted: sample taken at primary tumor resection. Unsorted samples of tumor, nontumor lung or frozen PBMC had their whole RNA sequenced. The specimen comprised PBMCs, sampled at surgery. The chain joins TRBV7-9 to TRBJ1-4; perhaps TRBD1 as D (5 bases). The sequence came from a male donor with early-stage non-small cell lung cancer. CDR3 sequence (DNA): TGTGCCAGCAGCAGAGGGGATGCAACTAATGAAAAACTGTTTTTT. This gives the protein CASSRGDATNEKLFF. The whole variable domain, filled in from reference TRBV7-9 and TRBJ1-4, reads DTGVSQNPRHKITKRGQNVTFRCDPISEHNRLYWYRQTLGQGPEFLTYFQNEAQLEKSRLLSDRFSAERPKGSFSTLEIQRTEQGDSAMYLCASSRGDATNEKLFFGSGTQLSVL.